The present T cell receptor (beta chain) was sequenced within a study of cytomegalovirus exposure and HLA in healthy donors. Regarding the study as a whole: Confirmation was obtained in vitro that a few CMV-associated chains are specific for CMV antigens. A later analysis reportedly found that, within productive TCRs, an Asian-associated ancestry cluster had fewer N-insertions than the mean observed across the roughly 700 donors. Available immune exposure information was restricted to CMV serostatus only. Accounts indicate the classifier identified cytomegalovirus status with strong specificity and sensitivity.

V was clipped by 3 bases and J by 1 base, with 12 bases between them. From germline, CDR1 is SEHNR and CDR2 FQNEAQ (reference sequence). The CDR3 runs 15 residues. About this clone itself: What it binds is unknown.

60 Vbeta and 13 Jbeta primers were used in PCR. The data were produced by immunoSEQ multiplex PCR, yet TCRdb's version contains in-frame clones alone and is incomplete. The top ten clones hold around 5% of a sample with around 180,000 clones, approximately 85% of them seen once. The receptor was derived from a girl aged 5 to 17 in good health and CMV-seropositive. Source material: PBMCs. The rearrangement uses TRBV7-9 and TRBJ1-1; D might be TRBD1 (6 bases). CDR3 nucleotide sequence: TGTGCCAGCAGCTTGAGAGGCAGGGGGAACACTGAAGCTTTCTTT. This translates into CASSLRGRGNTEAFF. Using reference TRBV7-9 and TRBJ1-1 for the parts outside the CDR3, the full variable domain is DTGVSQNPRHKITKRGQNVTFRCDPISEHNRLYWYRQTLGQGPEFLTYFQNEAQLEKSRLLSDRFSAERPKGSFSTLEIQRTEQGDSAMYLCASSLRGRGNTEAFFGQGTRLTVV.